These T cell receptor beta chains were read from a single sample in a study of blood T cell repertoires in COVID-19. This table comes from immunoSEQ multiplex PCR, and its TCRdb copy is limited to in-frame clones, with some not included. Among roughly 330,000 clones listed, 80% to 90% were seen once. Specimen: PBMCs or T cells enriched from blood (not recorded which). Receptors were obtained from a woman in her twenties or thirties who had recovered from COVID-19. CDR3s include the opening cysteine and the closing phenylalanine or tryptophan. D genes are given only for firm matches. Size is omitted from some rows. Given values are once, few, many or a class for expanded clones.

len	abundance	d_gene	v_gene	j_gene	CDR3nt	CDR3aa
18	NA	TRBD1	TRBV7-2	TRBJ1-1	TGTGCCAGCAGCTTAGATATTCGGGACAGGGCGGGGGGCACTGAAGCTTTCTTT	CASSLDIRDRAGGTEAFF
13	NA	TRBD1	TRBV15	TRBJ1-3	TGTGCCACCGGACAGGGGTTAGAAAACACCATATATTTT	CATGQGLENTIYF
12	NA	NA	TRBV28	TRBJ1-2	TGTGCCAGCAGTCAAAGCGCGTATGGCTACACCTTC	CASSQSAYGYTF
18	NA	TRBD2	TRBV7-6	TRBJ2-1	TGTGCCAGCAGCTTAGGATCGGGCCTAGCGGGGCCTTACAATGAGCAGTTCTTC	CASSLGSGLAGPYNEQFF
17	NA	NA	TRBV7-9	TRBJ1-4	TGTGCCAGCAGCTTAAGAAACCGGACAGCAACTAATGAAAAACTGTTTTTT	CASSLRNRTATNEKLFF
13	NA	NA	TRBV2	TRBJ1-5	TGTGCCAGCTCGCGGGGCCAGGATCAGCCCCAGCATTTT	CASSRGQDQPQHF
13	NA	TRBD1	TRBV29-1	TRBJ1-4	TGCAGCGTCGCCGACAGGGGAAAAGAAAAACTGTTTTTT	CSVADRGKEKLFF
17	NA	TRBD2	TRBV4-2	TRBJ2-3	TGTGCCAGCAGCCAAGACGATAGCGGGGGGCCCACAGATACGCAGTATTTT	CASSQDDSGGPTDTQYF
16	NA	TRBD2	TRBV7-2	TRBJ2-1	TGTGCCAGCCGATTGACTAGCGGGGGAAGTTACAATGAGCAGTTCTTC	CASRLTSGGSYNEQFF
16	NA	TRBD1	TRBV7-9	TRBJ2-3	TGTGCCAGCAGCCCGGGACAGCACACTAGCACAGATACGCAGTATTTT	CASSPGQHTSTDTQYF
13	once	NA	TRBV27	TRBJ2-5	TGTGCCAGCAGAAACGCGGGGGCCCCGACCCAGTACTTC	CASRNAGAPTQYF
14	NA	TRBD1	TRBV28	TRBJ2-7	TGTGCCAGTGATGGACAGGAGTCCTCCTACGAGCAGTACTTC	CASDGQESSYEQYF
13	NA	NA	TRBV27	TRBJ1-5	TGTGCCAGCCGAGGGAGGGTGGAACAGCCCCAGCATTTT	CASRGRVEQPQHF
17	NA	TRBD1	TRBV28	TRBJ1-1	TGTGCCAGCAGCCTAAGTCGGGACAGGGGCTTGAACACTGAAGCTTTCTTT	CASSLSRDRGLNTEAFF
15	NA	TRBD1	TRBV27	TRBJ1-1	TGTGCCAGCAGTTTAAAGGGGACAGTGAACACTGAAGCTTTCTTT	CASSLKGTVNTEAFF
15	NA	NA	TRBV2	TRBJ1-4	TGTGCCAGCGACCCCAACGGGGGGCGGAATGAAAAACTGTTTTTT	CASDPNGGRNEKLFF
14	NA	TRBD1	TRBV6-5	TRBJ2-3	TGTGCCAGCAGCGTGACAGGGAGCACAGATACGCAGTATTTT	CASSVTGSTDTQYF
13	NA	TRBD1	TRBV2	TRBJ1-4	TGTGCCAGCAGCGGGACAGCTAATGAAAAACTGTTTTTT	CASSGTANEKLFF
17	once	TRBD2	TRBV4-2	TRBJ2-3	TGTGCCAGCAGCCACCAACTAGCGGGGGGGCCCGAAGATACGCAGTATTTT	CASSHQLAGGPEDTQYF
13	NA	NA	TRBV9	TRBJ2-1	TGTGCCAGCAGCGTGTCAGGATTTTATGAGCAGTTCTTC	CASSVSGFYEQFF
15	NA	NA	TRBV19	TRBJ1-1	TGTGCCAGTAGTAAACACCAGGGGTTAGGGACTGAAGCTTTCTTT	CASSKHQGLGTEAFF
15	NA	NA	TRBV7-9	TRBJ2-2	TGTGCCAGCAGCTCCCGAGCGGCGAACACCGGGGAGCTGTTTTTT	CASSSRAANTGELFF
14	NA	NA	TRBV4-1	TRBJ2-7	TGCGCCAGCAGCCTAAAACCGAGCTCCTACGAGCAGTACTTC	CASSLKPSSYEQYF
18	NA	NA	TRBV7-3	TRBJ2-6	TGTGCCAGCAGCGCAGAGACTAAACAGGGATCTGGGGCCAACGTCCTGACTTTC	CASSAETKQGSGANVLTF
16	once	NA	TRBV2	TRBJ1-3	TGTGCCAGCAGTGCTCACCAGGGACTTCATGGAAACACCATATATTTT	CASSAHQGLHGNTIYF
14	NA	NA	TRBV2	TRBJ2-7	TGTGCCAGCGTGCTAGGGGGTAGGGAGAACGAGCAGTACTTC	CASVLGGRENEQYF
13	NA	TRBD2	TRBV7-2	TRBJ2-7	TGTGCCAGCAGCTTCCTAGCGGCCTACGAGCAGTACTTC	CASSFLAAYEQYF
13	NA	NA	TRBV5-1	TRBJ1-1	TGCGCCAGCGCACCGGGTACGAACACTGAAGCTTTCTTT	CASAPGTNTEAFF
16	NA	TRBD1	TRBV7-2	TRBJ1-5	TGTGCCAGCAGCTTAAGGCGGACAGGGGATAATCAGCCCCAGCATTTT	CASSLRRTGDNQPQHF
19	NA	NA	TRBV5-1	TRBJ2-3	TGCGCCAGCAGCCTCGGGAACGTGGCGGGGGCGGTCTACACAGATACGCAGTATTTT	CASSLGNVAGAVYTDTQYF
10	NA	NA	TRBV20-1	TRBJ1-1	TGCAGTGCTATGGAGGCTGAAGCTTTCTTT	CSAMEAEAFF
10	NA	NA	TRBV29-1	TRBJ1-2	TGCAGCGTTGGGGAGGGAGGCTACACCTTC	CSVGEGGYTF
12	once	TRBD1	TRBV6-5	TRBJ1-2	TGTGCCAGCAGTACAGGGGGCGATGGCTACACCTTC	CASSTGGDGYTF
12	NA	NA	TRBV10-3	TRBJ1-2	TGTGCCATCAGTGAGCCCAGGGGAGGCTACACCTTC	CAISEPRGGYTF
13	NA	NA	TRBV11-3	TRBJ1-1	TGTGCCAGCAGCCGGCAGGGGAACACTGAAGCTTTCTTT	CASSRQGNTEAFF
15	NA	NA	TRBV6-5	TRBJ1-1	TGTGCCAGCACTCTCTCAAGCAGCGTGTCGACTGAAGCTTTCTTT	CASTLSSSVSTEAFF
14	NA	NA	TRBV4-3	TRBJ1-2	TGCGCCAGCAGCCAGACCACGTGGAGCTATGGCTACACCTTC	CASSQTTWSYGYTF
12	NA	NA	TRBV6-2/TRBV6-3	TRBJ2-1	TGTGCCAGCAGTTACGGGGGGAATGAGCAGTTCTTC	CASSYGGNEQFF
18	NA	TRBD1	TRBV5-1	TRBJ2-7	TGCGCCAGCAGCCCAGAACCCGGGACAGGGATGAGCTCCTACGAGCAGTACTTC	CASSPEPGTGMSSYEQYF
14	NA	NA	TRBV28	TRBJ2-7	TGTGCCAGCAGTCTAACGGGAAGGGGGAACGAGCAGTACTTC	CASSLTGRGNEQYF
15	NA	NA	TRBV19	TRBJ2-7	TGTGCCAGTACGGGCGTAAGGGGGGGAACCTACGAGCAGTACTTC	CASTGVRGGTYEQYF
16	NA	TRBD1	TRBV16	TRBJ2-7	TGTGCCAGCAGCCCAAACCCGGGACAGGTTTCCTACGAGCAGTACTTC	CASSPNPGQVSYEQYF
17	once	TRBD2	TRBV15	TRBJ2-6	TGTGCCACCAGCAGAGAGCGGGGGAGCTCTGGGGCCAACGTCCTGACTTTC	CATSRERGSSGANVLTF
14	NA	TRBD1	TRBV6-5	TRBJ1-2	TGTGCCAGCAGTTACGGACAGGCGAACTATGGCTACACCTTC	CASSYGQANYGYTF
12	NA	NA	TRBV27	TRBJ2-1	TGTGCCAGCACCGCTGGTAGTAGTGAGCAGTTCTTC	CASTAGSSEQFF
14	NA	NA	TRBV5-8	TRBJ1-5	TGTGCCAGCAGCTCCTCGGGGGGCAATCAGCCCCAGCATTTT	CASSSSGGNQPQHF
18	NA	TRBD2	TRBV4-1	TRBJ2-3	TGCGCCAGCAGCCAAGTGGCACTAGCGGGGGGGGACACAGATACGCAGTATTTT	CASSQVALAGGDTDTQYF
11	NA	NA	TRBV6-2/TRBV6-3	TRBJ1-2	TGTGCCAGCAGTTTTCAACTTGGCTACACCTTC	CASSFQLGYTF
14	NA	NA	TRBV5-4	TRBJ1-2	TGTGCCAGCAGCCCTAGACAGATTGCCTATGGCTACACCTTC	CASSPRQIAYGYTF
13	NA	TRBD1	TRBV12-5	TRBJ2-5	TGTGCTAGTGGATCCTACAGGGGAGAGACCCAGTACTTC	CASGSYRGETQYF
16	NA	NA	TRBV7-9	TRBJ2-1	TGTGCCAGCACCCTCCTGGGGGGTACGATTCAGGATGAGCAGTTCTTC	CASTLLGGTIQDEQFF
14	NA	NA	TRBV6-1	TRBJ1-2	TGTGCCAGCAGTGAAGCCCTAGCGGCGGAGGGCTACACCTTC	CASSEALAAEGYTF
15	NA	TRBD1	TRBV5-1	TRBJ1-2	TGCGCCAGCAGCGCCGGGACAGAAGCTAACTATGGCTACACCTTC	CASSAGTEANYGYTF
17	NA	TRBD1	TRBV18	TRBJ1-1	TGTGCCAGCTCACTACATGGGACAGAACTCTTAAGCCACTCGGCTTTCTTT	CASSLHGTELLSHSAFF
17	NA	NA	TRBV5-4	TRBJ1-6	TGTGCCAGCCGACAGGACCCTCCGAACTCCTATAATTCACCCCTCCACTTT	CASRQDPPNSYNSPLHF
16	NA	NA	TRBV5-1	TRBJ1-3	TGCGCCAGCAGCTTGTGGCCCAACCTCTCTGGAAACACCATATATTTT	CASSLWPNLSGNTIYF
13	NA	NA	TRBV12-3/TRBV12-4	TRBJ1-2	TGTGCCAGCAACCGGGGGGCCTTCTATGGCTACACCTTC	CASNRGAFYGYTF
13	NA	NA	TRBV18	TRBJ1-1	TGTGCCAGCTCAGTACAGGGGAACACTGAAGCTTTCTTT	CASSVQGNTEAFF
14	NA	TRBD2	TRBV27	TRBJ2-5	TGTGCCAGCCGACTAGCGGGGTACCAAGAGACCCAGTACTTC	CASRLAGYQETQYF
17	once	TRBD1	TRBV19	TRBJ2-7	TGTGCCAGTAGTATAGATCCCCCGACAGGGGGAAGGAACGAGCAGTACTTC	CASSIDPPTGGRNEQYF